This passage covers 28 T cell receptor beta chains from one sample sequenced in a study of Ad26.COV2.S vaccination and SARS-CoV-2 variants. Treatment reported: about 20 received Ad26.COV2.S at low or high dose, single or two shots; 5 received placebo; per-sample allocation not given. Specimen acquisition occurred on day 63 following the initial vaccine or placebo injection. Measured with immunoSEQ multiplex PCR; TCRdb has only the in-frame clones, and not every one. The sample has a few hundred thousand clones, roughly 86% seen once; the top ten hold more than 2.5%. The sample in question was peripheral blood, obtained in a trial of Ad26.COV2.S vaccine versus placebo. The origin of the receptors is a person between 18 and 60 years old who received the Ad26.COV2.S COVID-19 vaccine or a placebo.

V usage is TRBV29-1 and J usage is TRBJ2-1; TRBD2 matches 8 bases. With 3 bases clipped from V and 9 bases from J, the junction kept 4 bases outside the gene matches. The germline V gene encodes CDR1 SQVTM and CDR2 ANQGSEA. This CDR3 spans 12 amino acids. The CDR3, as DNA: TGCAGCGTTGACGGCGGGGGGTTTGAGCAGTTCTTC. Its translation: CSVDGGGFEQFF.

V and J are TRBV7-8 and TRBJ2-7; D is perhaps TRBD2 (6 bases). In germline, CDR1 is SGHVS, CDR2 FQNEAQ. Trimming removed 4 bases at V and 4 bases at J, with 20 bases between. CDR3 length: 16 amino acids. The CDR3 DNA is TGTGCCAGCAGCTCGCGGGGATCTAGGATCGCTTACGAGCAGTACTTC. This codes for CASSSRGSRIAYEQYF.

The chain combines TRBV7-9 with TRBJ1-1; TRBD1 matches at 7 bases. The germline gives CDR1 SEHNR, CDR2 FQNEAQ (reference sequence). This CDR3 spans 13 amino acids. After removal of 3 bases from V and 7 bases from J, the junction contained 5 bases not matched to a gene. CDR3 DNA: TGTGCCAGCAGCTTTGGACAGGAGGTTGAAGCTTTCTTT. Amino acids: CASSFGQEVEAFF.

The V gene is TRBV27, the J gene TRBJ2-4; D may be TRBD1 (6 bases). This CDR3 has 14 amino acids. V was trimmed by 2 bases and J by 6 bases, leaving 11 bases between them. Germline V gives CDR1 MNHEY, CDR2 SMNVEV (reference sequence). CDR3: CASSLISRGNIQYF. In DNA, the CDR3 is TGTGCCAGCAGTTTAATCAGCAGGGGAAACATTCAGTACTTC.

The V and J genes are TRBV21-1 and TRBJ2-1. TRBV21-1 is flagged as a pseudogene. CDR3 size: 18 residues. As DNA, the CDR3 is TGTGCCGGCAACAGACTTACCATCCTTCAGCTCTCCTACAATGAGCAGTTCTTC. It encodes CAGNRLTILQLSYNEQFF.

CDR3 nucleotides: TGTGCCAGCAGCTTAGTCACGGGACAGCCTCAGCCCCAGCATTTT. Residues: CASSLVTGQPQPQHF. The rearrangement uses TRBV7-2 and TRBJ1-5, with 7 nucleotides matching TRBD1. CDR3 length equals 15 residues. In germline, CDR1 is SGHTA, CDR2 FQGNSA. Trimming took 1 base from V and 6 from J; bases not matched to a gene: 6.

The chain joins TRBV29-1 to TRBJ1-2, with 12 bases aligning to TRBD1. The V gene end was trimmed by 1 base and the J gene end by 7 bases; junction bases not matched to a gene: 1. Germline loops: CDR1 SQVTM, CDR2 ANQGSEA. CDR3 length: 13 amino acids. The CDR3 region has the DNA TGCAGCGTTGAAGGGGACAGGGGGCCTGGCTACACCTTC. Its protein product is CSVEGDRGPGYTF.

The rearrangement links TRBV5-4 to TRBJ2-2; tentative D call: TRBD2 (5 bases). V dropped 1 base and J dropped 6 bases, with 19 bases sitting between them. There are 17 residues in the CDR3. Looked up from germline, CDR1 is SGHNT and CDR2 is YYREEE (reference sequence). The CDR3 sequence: CASSLRLDSFRPGELFF. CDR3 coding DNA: TGTGCCAGCAGCTTGCGGTTGGACTCCTTTCGCCCCGGGGAGCTGTTTTTT.

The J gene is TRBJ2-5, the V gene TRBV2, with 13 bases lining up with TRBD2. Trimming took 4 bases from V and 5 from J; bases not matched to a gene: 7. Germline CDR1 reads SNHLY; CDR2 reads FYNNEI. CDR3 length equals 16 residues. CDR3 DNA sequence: TGTGCCAGCAGTGTGGGGACTAGCGGGGCCAGGGAGACCCAGTACTTC. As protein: CASSVGTSGARETQYF. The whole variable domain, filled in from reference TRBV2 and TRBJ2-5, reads EPEVTQTPSHQVTQMGQEVILRCVPISNHLYFYWYRQILGQKVEFLVSFYNNEISEKSEIFDDQFSVERPDGSNFTLKIRSTKLEDSAMYFCASSVGTSGARETQYFGPGTRLLVL.

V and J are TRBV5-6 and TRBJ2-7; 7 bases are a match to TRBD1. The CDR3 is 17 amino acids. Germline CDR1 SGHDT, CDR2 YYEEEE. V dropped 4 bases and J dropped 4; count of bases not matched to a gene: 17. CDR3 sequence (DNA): TGTGCCAGCAGCGTACAGGGGTGGTTAAGGCCCCCATACGAGCAGTACTTC. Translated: CASSVQGWLRPPYEQYF.

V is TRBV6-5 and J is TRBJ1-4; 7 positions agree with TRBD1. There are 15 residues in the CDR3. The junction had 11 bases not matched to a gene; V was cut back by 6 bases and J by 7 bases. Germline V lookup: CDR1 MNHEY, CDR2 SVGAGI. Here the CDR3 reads CASSLVTGIGEKLFF. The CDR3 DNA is TGTGCCAGCAGCTTAGTGACAGGGATCGGTGAAAAACTGTTTTTT.

The CDR3 DNA reads TGTGCCAGCAGCTTAGTTGAGACCCAGTACTTC. This codes for CASSLVETQYF. This chain joins TRBV13 and TRBJ2-5; no firm D call. The CDR3 spans 11 residues. Germline values: CDR1 PRHDT, CDR2 FYEKMQ (reference sequence). V lost 1 base and J 5 bases, leaving 2 bases between the germline ends.

CDR3 in DNA: TGTGCCTGGAGTACAGGGACCTCTGGAAACACCATATATTTT. Translation gives CAWSTGTSGNTIYF. The rearrangement joins TRBV30 to TRBJ1-3, with D possibly matching TRBD1 (6 bases). Germline V gene data show CDR1 as GTSNPN and CDR2 as SVGIG (reference sequence). V was clipped by 2 bases and J by 0 bases, with 8 bases between them. The CDR3 consists of 14 residues.

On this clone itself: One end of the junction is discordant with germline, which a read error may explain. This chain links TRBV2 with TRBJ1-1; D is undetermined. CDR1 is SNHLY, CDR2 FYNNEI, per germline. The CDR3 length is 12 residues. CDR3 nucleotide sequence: TGTGCCAGCACCCCGATAAGACCTGAGGCTTTCTTT. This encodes CASTPIRPEAFF.

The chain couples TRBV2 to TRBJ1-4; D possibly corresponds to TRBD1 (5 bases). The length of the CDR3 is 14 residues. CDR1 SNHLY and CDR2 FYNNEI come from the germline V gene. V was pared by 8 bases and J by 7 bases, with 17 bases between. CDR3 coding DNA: TGTGCCAGCGCGGGACGTACTTATCCTGAAAAACTGTTTTTT. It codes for CASAGRTYPEKLFF.

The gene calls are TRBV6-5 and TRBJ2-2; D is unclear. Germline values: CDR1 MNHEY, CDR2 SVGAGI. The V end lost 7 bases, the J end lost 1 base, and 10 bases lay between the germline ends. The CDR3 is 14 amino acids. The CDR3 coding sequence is TGTGCCAGCATTGCGCGTAGGAACACCGGGGAGCTGTTTTTT. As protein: CASIARRNTGELFF.

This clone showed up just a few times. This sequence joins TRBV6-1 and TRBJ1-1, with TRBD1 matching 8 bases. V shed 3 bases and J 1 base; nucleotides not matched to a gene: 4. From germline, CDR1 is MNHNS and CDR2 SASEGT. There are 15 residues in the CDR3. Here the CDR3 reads CASSDITGGNTEAFF. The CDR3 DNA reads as TGTGCCAGCAGTGATATTACAGGGGGGAACACTGAAGCTTTCTTT.

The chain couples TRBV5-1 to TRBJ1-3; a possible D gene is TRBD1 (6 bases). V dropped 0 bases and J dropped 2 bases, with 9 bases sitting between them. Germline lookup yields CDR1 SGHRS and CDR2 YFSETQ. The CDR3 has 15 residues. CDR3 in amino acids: CASSLEGGAGNTIYF. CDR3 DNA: TGCGCCAGCAGCTTGGAAGGGGGAGCTGGAAACACCATATATTTT.

DNA of the CDR3: TGTGCCACCAGCAGGCCCAAAGGATGGGAGGGGAATGAGCAGTTCTTC. Encoded protein: CATSRPKGWEGNEQFF. The rearrangement links TRBV15 to TRBJ2-1, with 7 nucleotides matching TRBD2. The CDR3 has 16 amino acids. V lost 3 bases and J lost 7; bases outside the gene matches: 12. Germline assignment: CDR1 LNHNV and CDR2 YYDKDF (reference sequence).

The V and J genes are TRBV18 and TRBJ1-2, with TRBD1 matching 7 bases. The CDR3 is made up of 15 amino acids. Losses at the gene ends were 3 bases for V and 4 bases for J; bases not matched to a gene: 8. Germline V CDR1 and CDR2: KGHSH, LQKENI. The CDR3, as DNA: TGTGCCAGCTCACCTCCGGCAGGGGGTAGCTATGGCTACACCTTC. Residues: CASSPPAGGSYGYTF.

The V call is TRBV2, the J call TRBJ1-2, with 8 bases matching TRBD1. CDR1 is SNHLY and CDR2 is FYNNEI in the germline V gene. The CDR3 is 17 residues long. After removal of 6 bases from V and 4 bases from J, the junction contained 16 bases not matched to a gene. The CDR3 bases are TGTGCCAGCAGCTCCTGGGGCCTGGCGGACAGGGCCTATGGCTACACCTTC. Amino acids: CASSSWGLADRAYGYTF.

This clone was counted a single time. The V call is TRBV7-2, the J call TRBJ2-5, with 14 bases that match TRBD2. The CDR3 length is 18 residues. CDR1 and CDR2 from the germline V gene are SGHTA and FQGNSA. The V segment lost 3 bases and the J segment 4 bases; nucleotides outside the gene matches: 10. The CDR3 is CASSFRLGTSGGRETQYF. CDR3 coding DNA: TGTGCCAGCAGCTTCCGGCTAGGGACTAGCGGGGGAAGAGAGACCCAGTACTTC. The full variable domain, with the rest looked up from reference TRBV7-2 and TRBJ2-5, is GAGVSQSPSNKVTEKGKDVELRCDPISGHTALYWYRQSLGQGLEFLIYFQGNSAPDKSGLPSDRFSAERTGGSVSTLTIQRTQQEDSAVYLCASSFRLGTSGGRETQYFGPGTRLLVL.

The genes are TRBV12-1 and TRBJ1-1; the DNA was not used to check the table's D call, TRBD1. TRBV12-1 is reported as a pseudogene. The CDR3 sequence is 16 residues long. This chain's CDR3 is CASRRFCSGPNTEAFF. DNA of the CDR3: TGTGCCAGCCGACGTTTTTGTTCAGGGCCGAACACTGAAGCTTTCTTT.

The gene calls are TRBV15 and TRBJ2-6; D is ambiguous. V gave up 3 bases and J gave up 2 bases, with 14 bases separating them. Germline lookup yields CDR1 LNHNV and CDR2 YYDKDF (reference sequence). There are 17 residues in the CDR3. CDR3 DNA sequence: TGTGCCACCAGCAGGGACCTACCCGCTGCTGGGGCCAACGTCCTGACTTTC. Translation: CATSRDLPAAGANVLTF.

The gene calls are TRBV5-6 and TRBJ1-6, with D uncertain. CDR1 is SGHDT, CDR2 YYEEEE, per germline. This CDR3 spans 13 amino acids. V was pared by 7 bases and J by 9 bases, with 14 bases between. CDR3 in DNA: TGTGCCAGCTCGGCGCGTGCCGGTTCACCCCTCCACTTT. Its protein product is CASSARAGSPLHF. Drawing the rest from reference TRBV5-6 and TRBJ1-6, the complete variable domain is DAGVTQSPTHLIKTRGQQVTLRCSPKSGHDTVSWYQQALGQGPQFIFQYYEEEERQRGNFPDRFSGHQFPNYSSELNVNALLLGDSALYLCASSARAGSPLHFGNGTRLTVT.

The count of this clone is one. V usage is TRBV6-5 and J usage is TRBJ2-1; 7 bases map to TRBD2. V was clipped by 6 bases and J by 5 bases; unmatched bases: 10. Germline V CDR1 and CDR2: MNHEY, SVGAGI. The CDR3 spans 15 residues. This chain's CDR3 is CASRDLASGNNEQFF. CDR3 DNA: TGTGCCAGCAGGGACCTGGCTAGCGGAAACAATGAGCAGTTCTTC.

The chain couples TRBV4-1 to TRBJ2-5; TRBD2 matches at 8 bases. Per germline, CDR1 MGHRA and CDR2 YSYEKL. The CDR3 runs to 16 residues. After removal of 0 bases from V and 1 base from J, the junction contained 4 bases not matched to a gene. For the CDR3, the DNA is TGCGCCAGCAGCCAAGAAAGTCGGGGGGGCCAAGAGACCCAGTACTTC. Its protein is CASSQESRGGQETQYF.

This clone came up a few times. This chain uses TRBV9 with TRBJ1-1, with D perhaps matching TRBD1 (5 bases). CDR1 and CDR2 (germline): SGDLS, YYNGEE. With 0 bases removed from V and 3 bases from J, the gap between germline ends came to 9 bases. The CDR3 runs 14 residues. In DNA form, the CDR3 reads TGTGCCAGCAGCGTAGCGGGGGGACACACTGAAGCTTTCTTT. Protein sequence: CASSVAGGHTEAFF.